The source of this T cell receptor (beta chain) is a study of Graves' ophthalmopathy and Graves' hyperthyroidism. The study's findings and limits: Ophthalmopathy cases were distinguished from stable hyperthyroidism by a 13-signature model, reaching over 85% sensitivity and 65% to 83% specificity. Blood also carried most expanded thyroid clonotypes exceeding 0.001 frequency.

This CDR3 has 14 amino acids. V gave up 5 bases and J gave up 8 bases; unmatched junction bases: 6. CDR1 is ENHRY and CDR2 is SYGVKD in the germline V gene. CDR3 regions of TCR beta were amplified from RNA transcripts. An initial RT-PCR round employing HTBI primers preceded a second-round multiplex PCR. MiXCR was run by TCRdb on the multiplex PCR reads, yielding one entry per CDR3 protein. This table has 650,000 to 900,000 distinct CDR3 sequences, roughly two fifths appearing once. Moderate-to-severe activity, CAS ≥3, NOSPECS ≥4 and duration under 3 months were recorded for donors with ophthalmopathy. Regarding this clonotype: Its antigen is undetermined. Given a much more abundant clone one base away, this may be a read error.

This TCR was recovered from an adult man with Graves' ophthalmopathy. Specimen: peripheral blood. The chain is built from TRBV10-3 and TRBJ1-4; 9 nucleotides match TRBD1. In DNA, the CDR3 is TGTGCCATCAGTCCGGGACAGGGACGAGAAAAACTGTTTTTT. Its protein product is CAISPGQGREKLFF.